A single sample gave rise to the 10 T cell receptor beta chains below, sequenced in a study of cytomegalovirus exposure and HLA in healthy donors. 60 Vbeta and 13 Jbeta primers were used in PCR. TCRdb's table, derived via immunoSEQ multiplex PCR, lists solely in-frame clones and lacks some. There are under 200,000 clones in the sample; about 82% occur only once, and approximately 0.78% lies in the top ten. Sequenced: PBMCs. These TCRs come from a woman under 30 in good health and CMV-seronegative.

The chain carries TRBV2 and TRBJ2-2; no reliable D call. Trimming took 4 bases from V and 4 from J, leaving 7 bases between them. Per the germline V gene, CDR1 is SNHLY and CDR2 is FYNNEI. The CDR3 covers 13 residues. CDR3 bases: TGTGCCAGCAGTGTGCCGAGCACCGGGGAGCTGTTTTTT. This gives the protein CASSVPSTGELFF.

The V gene is TRBV5-1, the J gene TRBJ2-1; 9 bases map to TRBD2. Germline trimming cut 1 base from V and 7 bases from J; bases unmatched to any gene: 15. The CDR3 covers 18 residues. From germline, CDR1 is SGHRS and CDR2 YFSETQ. The CDR3, as DNA: TGCGCCAGCAGCTTGAATTCTTTGGCTAGCGGGATTGCGAATGAGCAGTTCTTC. As protein: CASSLNSLASGIANEQFF.

The V and J genes are TRBV18 and TRBJ1-5; 12 bases agree with TRBD1. J was trimmed by 6 bases and V by 3 bases; bases with no gene match: 3. CDR3 length: 15 amino acids. The germline gives CDR1 KGHSH, CDR2 LQKENI. This CDR3 reads CASSPGQGALQPQHF. CDR3 bases: TGTGCCAGCTCACCGGGACAGGGGGCGCTTCAGCCCCAGCATTTT.

The chain's CDR3 is CASSYWTSGSYEQYF. The CDR3 DNA is TGTGCCAGCAGCTACTGGACTAGCGGTTCCTACGAGCAGTACTTC. The genes are TRBV11-2 and TRBJ2-7; 10 positions match TRBD2. V was pared by 4 bases and J by 1 base, with 4 bases of the junction left unmatched. The CDR3 length is 15 residues. Per germline, CDR1 SGHAT and CDR2 FQNNGV.

This clone was observed a handful of times. The chain has TRBV5-5 and TRBJ2-1; D is uncertain. V shed 0 bases and J shed 5 bases, with 15 bases lying between them. The CDR3 runs 16 residues. Germline CDR1 SGHKS, CDR2 YYEKEE (reference sequence). The DNA of the CDR3 is TGTGCCAGCAGCTTGGCGTCTACCCTTATAGACAATGAGCAGTTCTTC. The encoded protein is CASSLASTLIDNEQFF. The complete variable domain, with remaining parts taken from reference TRBV5-5 and TRBJ2-1, reads DAGVTQSPTHLIKTRGQQVTLRCSPISGHKSVSWYQQVLGQGPQFIFQYYEKEERGRGNFPDRFSARQFPNYSSELNVNALLLGDSALYLCASSLASTLIDNEQFFGPGTRLTVL.

This clone was seen once. This sequence joins TRBV4-2 and TRBJ2-7; tentatively, D is TRBD2 (6 bases). Trimming took off 4 bases at V and 1 base at J, with 14 bases between the two ends. The CDR3 runs 15 residues. The germline V gene has CDR1 LGHNA and CDR2 YNFKEQ. For the CDR3, the DNA is TGTGCCAGCAGCCCGACGGCAGGGAGGTCCTACGAGCAGTACTTC. As protein: CASSPTAGRSYEQYF.

The chain is built from TRBV7-9 and TRBJ1-5; a weak D match, TRBD1 (6 bases). This CDR3 region has 18 residues. V lost 2 bases and J 5 bases, leaving 22 bases between the germline ends. CDR1 SEHNR and CDR2 FQNEAQ come from the germline V gene (reference sequence). In DNA form, the CDR3 reads TGTGCCAGCAGCTTATTAATTTTTGCAGGGGAGACGCATCAGCCCCAGCATTTT. Amino acids: CASSLLIFAGETHQPQHF.

The genes are TRBV7-9 and TRBJ1-4; tentatively, D is TRBD1 (6 bases). This CDR3 has 15 amino acids. Germline CDR1 is SEHNR and CDR2 is FQNEAQ (reference sequence). V lost 1 base and J 5 bases, leaving 11 bases between the germline ends. The CDR3 protein is CASSLGGGLNEKLFF. CDR3 nucleotide sequence: TGTGCCAGCAGCTTAGGGGGGGGCTTAAATGAAAAACTGTTTTTT. Together with reference TRBV7-9 and TRBJ1-4, the CDR3 gives the full variable domain: DTGVSQNPRHKITKRGQNVTFRCDPISEHNRLYWYRQTLGQGPEFLTYFQNEAQLEKSRLLSDRFSAERPKGSFSTLEIQRTEQGDSAMYLCASSLGGGLNEKLFFGSGTQLSVL.

The V gene is TRBV2, the J gene TRBJ2-7; 14 bases fit TRBD2. The CDR3 is made up of 17 amino acids. CDR1 is SNHLY and CDR2 is FYNNEI in the germline V gene. The V segment lost 1 base and the J segment 0 bases; nucleotides outside the gene matches: 2. In DNA form, the CDR3 reads TGTGCCAGCAGTGAAGGGGGACTAGCGGGAGTCTCCTACGAGCAGTACTTC. Its protein is CASSEGGLAGVSYEQYF.

The genes are TRBV5-1 and TRBJ2-3; 7 bases are shared with TRBD2. The CDR3 has 15 residues. V gave up 4 bases and J gave up 0 bases; unmatched junction bases: 5. The germline V gene has CDR1 SGHRS and CDR2 YFSETQ. The CDR3 sequence is CASSPGLGSTDTQYF. CDR3 DNA sequence: TGCGCCAGCAGCCCAGGACTAGGTAGCACAGATACGCAGTATTTT.